This T cell receptor beta chain was identified in a study of OX40 agonist ivuxolimab in advanced cancers. Turning to the study itself: Patients were dosed with the agonistic anti-OX40 (CD134) antibody ivuxolimab. General study findings and limits: Expansion of clones was among the lowest in partial responders at 0.1-3.0 mg/kg. Relative to CD4+, CD8+ T cells held more expanded clones on average.

In germline, CDR1 is LGHNA, CDR2 YSLEER. This CDR3 has 15 amino acids. Trimming took off 0 bases at V and 10 bases at J, with 13 bases between the two ends. As to this clone: Its antigen is not known.

Profiled with immunoSEQ multiplex PCR; TCRdb holds only in-frame clones, not every one. The sample lists 60,000 to 75,000 clones; roughly 86% were seen once. Individuals having autoimmune disease history or systemic immunosuppression were not enrolled. The chain carries TRBV4-3 and TRBJ1-6; unclear D gene. This clonotype was sampled from an adult with an advanced solid tumor such as melanoma, head and neck, liver or kidney cancer. This specimen was CD4+ or CD8+ T cells sorted from blood, taken in a trial of the OX40 agonist ivuxolimab. As DNA, the CDR3 is TGCGCCAGCAGCCAAGAGAGTTCCCAAAGCTCACCCCTCCACTTT. It yields the protein CASSQESSQSSPLHF.